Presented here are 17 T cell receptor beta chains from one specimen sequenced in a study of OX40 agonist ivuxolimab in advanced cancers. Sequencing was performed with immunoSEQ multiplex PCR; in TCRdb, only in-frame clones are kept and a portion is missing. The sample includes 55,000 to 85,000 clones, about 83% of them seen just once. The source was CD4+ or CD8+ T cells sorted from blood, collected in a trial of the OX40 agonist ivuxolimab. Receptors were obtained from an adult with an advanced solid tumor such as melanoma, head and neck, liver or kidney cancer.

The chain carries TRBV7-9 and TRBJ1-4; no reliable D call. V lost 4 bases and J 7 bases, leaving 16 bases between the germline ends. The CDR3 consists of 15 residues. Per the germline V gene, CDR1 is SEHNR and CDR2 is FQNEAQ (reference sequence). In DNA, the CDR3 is TGTGCCAGCAGCTCCCGGTCCCCGGTGGGTGAAAAACTGTTTTTT. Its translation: CASSSRSPVGEKLFF.

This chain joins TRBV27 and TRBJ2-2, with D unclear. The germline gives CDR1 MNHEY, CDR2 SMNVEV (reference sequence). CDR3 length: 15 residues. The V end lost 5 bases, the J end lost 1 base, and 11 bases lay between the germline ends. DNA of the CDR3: TGTGCCAGCAGTCCTCGACAAGGGAACACCGGGGAGCTGTTTTTT. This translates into CASSPRQGNTGELFF.

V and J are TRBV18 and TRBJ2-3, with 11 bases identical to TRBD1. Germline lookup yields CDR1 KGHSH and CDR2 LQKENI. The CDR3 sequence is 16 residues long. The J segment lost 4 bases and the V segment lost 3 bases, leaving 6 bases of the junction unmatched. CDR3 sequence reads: CASSPPGQGGSDTQYF. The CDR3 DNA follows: TGTGCCAGCTCACCTCCGGGACAGGGGGGGTCAGATACGCAGTATTTT.

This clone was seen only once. Here the CDR3 DNA reads TGTGCCAGCAGCCCCAGACTAGCGTGGGCTAACATTCAGTACTTC. The encoded protein is CASSPRLAWANIQYF. V gene TRBV7-2 combines with J gene TRBJ2-4; 8 positions agree with TRBD2. CDR1 SGHTA and CDR2 FQGNSA come from the germline V gene. CDR3 size: 15 residues. V trimming: 5 bases; J trimming: 7 bases; junction bases outside the gene matches: 10.

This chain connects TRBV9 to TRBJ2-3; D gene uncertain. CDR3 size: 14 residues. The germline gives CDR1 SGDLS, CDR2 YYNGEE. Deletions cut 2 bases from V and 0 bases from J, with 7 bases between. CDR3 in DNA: TGTGCCAGCAGCGTGTTGTCAAGCACAGATACGCAGTATTTT. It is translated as CASSVLSSTDTQYF.

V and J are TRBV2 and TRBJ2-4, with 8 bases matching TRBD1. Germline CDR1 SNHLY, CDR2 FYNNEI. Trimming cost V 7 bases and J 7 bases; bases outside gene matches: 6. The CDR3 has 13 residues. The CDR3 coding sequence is TGTGCCAGCATCCTCGGACAGGGCAACATTCAGTACTTC. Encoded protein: CASILGQGNIQYF.

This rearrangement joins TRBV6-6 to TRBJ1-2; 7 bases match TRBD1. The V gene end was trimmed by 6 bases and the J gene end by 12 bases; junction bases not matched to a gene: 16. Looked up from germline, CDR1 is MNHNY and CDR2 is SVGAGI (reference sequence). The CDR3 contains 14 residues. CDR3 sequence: CASRRGQPQKGDTF. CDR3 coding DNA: TGTGCCAGCAGGCGGGGACAGCCCCAAAAAGGGGACACCTTC.

This chain's CDR3 is CASSLQGTVRGGYTF. The DNA of the CDR3 is TGCGCCAGCAGCTTGCAGGGAACGGTAAGAGGTGGCTACACCTTC. The chain uses TRBV5-1 and TRBJ1-2; D is perhaps TRBD1 (5 bases). The germline V gene encodes CDR1 SGHRS and CDR2 YFSETQ. V lost 1 base and J 7 bases, leaving 17 bases between the germline ends. CDR3 size: 15 residues.

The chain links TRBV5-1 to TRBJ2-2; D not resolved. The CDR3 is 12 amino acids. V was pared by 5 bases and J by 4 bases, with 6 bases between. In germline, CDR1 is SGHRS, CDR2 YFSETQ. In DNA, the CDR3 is TGCGCCAGCAGGCCTACCACCGGGGAGCTGTTTTTT. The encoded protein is CASRPTTGELFF. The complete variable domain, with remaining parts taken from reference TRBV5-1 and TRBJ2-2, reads KAGVTQTPRYLIKTRGQQVTLSCSPISGHRSVSWYQQTPGQGLQFLFEYFSETQRNKGNFPGRFSGRQFSNSRSEMNVSTLELGDSALYLCASRPTTGELFFGEGSRLTVL.

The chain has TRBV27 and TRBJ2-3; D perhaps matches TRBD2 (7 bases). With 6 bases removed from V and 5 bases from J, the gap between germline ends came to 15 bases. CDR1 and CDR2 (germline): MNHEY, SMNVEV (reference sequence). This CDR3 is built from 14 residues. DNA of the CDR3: TGTGCCAGCAGGTGGCGGGGGCAGGGAGATACGCAGTATTTT. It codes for CASRWRGQGDTQYF.

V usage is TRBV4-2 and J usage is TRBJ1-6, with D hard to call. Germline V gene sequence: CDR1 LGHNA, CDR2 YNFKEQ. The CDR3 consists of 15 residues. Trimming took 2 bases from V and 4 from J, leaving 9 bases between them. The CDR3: CASSQSGPYNSPLHF. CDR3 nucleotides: TGTGCCAGCAGCCAATCAGGACCGTATAATTCACCCCTCCACTTT.

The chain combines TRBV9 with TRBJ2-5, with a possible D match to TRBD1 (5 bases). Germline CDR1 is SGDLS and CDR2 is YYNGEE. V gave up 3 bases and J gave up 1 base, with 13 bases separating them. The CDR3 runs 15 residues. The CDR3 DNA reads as TGTGCCAGCAGCGCTCAAAGGGGTATCCAAGAGACCCAGTACTTC. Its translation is CASSAQRGIQETQYF.

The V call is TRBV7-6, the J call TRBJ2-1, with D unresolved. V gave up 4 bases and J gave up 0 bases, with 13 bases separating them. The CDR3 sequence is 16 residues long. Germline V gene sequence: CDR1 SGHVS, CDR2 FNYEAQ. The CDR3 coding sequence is TGTGCCAGCAGCTCTTTTAGCCGGAGCTCCTACAATGAGCAGTTCTTC. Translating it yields CASSSFSRSSYNEQFF.

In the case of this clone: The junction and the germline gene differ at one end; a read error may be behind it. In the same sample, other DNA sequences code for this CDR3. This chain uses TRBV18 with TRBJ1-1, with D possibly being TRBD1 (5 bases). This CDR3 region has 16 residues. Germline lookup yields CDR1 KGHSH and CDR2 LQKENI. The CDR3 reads CASSPPGSGGDTEAFF. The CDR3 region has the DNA TGTGCCAGCTCACCACCTGGTTCGGGGGGTGACACTGAGGCTTTCTTT.

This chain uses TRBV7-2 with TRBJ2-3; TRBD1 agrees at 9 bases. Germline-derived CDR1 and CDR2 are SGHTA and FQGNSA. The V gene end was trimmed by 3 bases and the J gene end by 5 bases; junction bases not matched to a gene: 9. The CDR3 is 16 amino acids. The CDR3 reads CASSLAGTGTGDTQYF. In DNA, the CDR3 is TGTGCCAGCAGCTTGGCCGGGACAGGGACCGGAGATACGCAGTATTTT.

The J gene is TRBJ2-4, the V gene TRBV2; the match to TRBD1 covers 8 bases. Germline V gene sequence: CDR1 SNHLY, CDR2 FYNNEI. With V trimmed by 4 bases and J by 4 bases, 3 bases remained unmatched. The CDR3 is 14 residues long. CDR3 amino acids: CASSAGGSKNIQYF. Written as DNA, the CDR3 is TGTGCCAGCAGTGCAGGGGGCTCAAAAAACATTCAGTACTTC. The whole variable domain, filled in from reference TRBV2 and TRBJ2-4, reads EPEVTQTPSHQVTQMGQEVILRCVPISNHLYFYWYRQILGQKVEFLVSFYNNEISEKSEIFDDQFSVERPDGSNFTLKIRSTKLEDSAMYFCASSAGGSKNIQYFGAGTRLSVL.

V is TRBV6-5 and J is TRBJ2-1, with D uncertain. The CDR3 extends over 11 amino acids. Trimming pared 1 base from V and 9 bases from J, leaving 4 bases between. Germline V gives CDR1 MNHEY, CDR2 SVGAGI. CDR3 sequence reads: CASSYLGEQFF. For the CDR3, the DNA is TGTGCCAGCAGTTACTTAGGTGAGCAGTTCTTC.